This T cell receptor (beta chain) appears in the sequencing data of a study of PD-1 blockade in classical Hodgkin lymphoma (dated by TCRdb to about 2020). About the study as a whole: Nivolumab dosing was 3 mg/kg intravenously every 2 weeks, continuing until either disease progression or unacceptable toxicity. To define a peripheral blood immune signature of response to PD-1 blockade in classical Hodgkin lymphoma, the study combined TCR beta sequencing with CyTOF.

The time point label for this specimen denotes: cycle 4 day 1 (C4D1), after 6 weeks of nivolumab. Every trial patient had relapsed after autologous stem cell transplantation, and cohorts A, B and C differed in prior brentuximab vedotin exposure. The trial cohort was composed of 56 patients with relapsed/refractory classical Hodgkin lymphoma, for whom complete response, partial response or progressive disease was recorded as best overall response. Single-agent nivolumab was administered to trial patients in the multi-cohort phase II CheckMate 205 trial. An independent review committee assessed best overall response by applying the 2007 International Working Group response criteria. Trial PBMCs were obtained immediately prior to nivolumab initiation (C1D1) and on therapy at cycle 2 day 1 and cycle 4 day 1. After peripheral blood was drawn into 8 mL Vacutainer Cell Preparation Tubes, PBMCs were isolated by centrifugation and then cryopreserved.

CDR1 and CDR2, per the germline V gene (reference sequence), are MNHNY and SVGAGI. V is shortened by 7 bases, J by 3 bases, and the region joining them spans 21 bases. Reading from cysteine to phenylalanine, the CDR3 counts 16 amino acids. Only the CDR3 DNA stays, 48 bases, in frame from base 1. The Qiagen DNeasy kit was used to extract genomic DNA from unsorted PBMCs and from the negatively selected CD4+ and CD8+ fractions. Using primers that anneal to V and J segments, immunoSEQ multiplex PCR amplified the TCR beta CDR3 regions. Amplification bias was minimized using a synthetic immune receptor repertoire, and residual bias was removed computationally after sequencing. The original pipeline was this. Repertoire diversity was quantified as the Shannon entropy index using custom Python scripts. Unsorted, CD4+ and CD8+ repertoires were examined separately, except in combined analyses, for which CD4+ and CD8+ sequences were merged in silico. A clone was considered expanded if an increase in frequency of at least 2-fold after treatment relative to C1D1 was found, and a pseudocount of 0.5 was applied to clones undetected at baseline. Singleton clones were defined as clones with 0 or 1 copy at C1D1, and non-singleton clones were defined as clones with 2 or more copies. By matching protein sequences in sorted samples from the same patient, clones expanded in unsorted samples were annotated as CD4+, CD8+ or unknown. Wilcoxon tests on paired samples were used to test changes in diversity from C1D1 to C4D1. The table comes from immuneACCESS by way of TCRdb, which keeps in-frame sequences with V and J called. Part of the clones is missing from these tables; in studies checked, under half for an unresolved V gene and the rest for unknown reasons. V, J and clone size derive from that table, while D and trimming were established from the DNA sequence. The sample table contains under 45,000 clones; only one count was recorded for roughly 69% of them. Over 2% of the sample is in the top ten clones.

As to this clone: Its binding antigen is unknown. No base qualities exist here, and no much larger clone lies one base off it.

The study at large found these results: Lower diversity was observed in patients in whom nivolumab was started less than 1 year after ASCT, and these patients were excluded from later analyses so that confounding by immune reconstitution would be avoided. Baseline TCR diversity was reported to be lower in newly diagnosed patients than in healthy donors and to be lower still in relapsed/refractory patients. A significant rise by C4D1 was seen in CD4+ but not CD8+ TCR diversity (p=0.0027 vs p=0.16), with the rise being most apparent in complete responders (p=0.02). Only a single clinical trial cohort was studied, and what caused the repertoire differences, possibly disease activity or prior therapy, remained undefined. Baseline diversity similar to that of newly diagnosed patients was observed in trial patients achieving complete response, whereas significantly lower diversity was observed in partial responders and progressors.

The sequence is built from TRBV6-6 and TRBJ1-2, with a tentative D gene TRBD1 over 6 matching bases. The material was peripheral blood mononuclear cells (PBMCs), obtained before the fourth cycle of nivolumab. The TCR comes from a human donor with classical Hodgkin lymphoma. The bases read TGTGCCAGCACCCCTATTCCAGGGACATCTCACTATGGCTACACCTTC. Its product reads: CASTPIPGTSHYGYTF.